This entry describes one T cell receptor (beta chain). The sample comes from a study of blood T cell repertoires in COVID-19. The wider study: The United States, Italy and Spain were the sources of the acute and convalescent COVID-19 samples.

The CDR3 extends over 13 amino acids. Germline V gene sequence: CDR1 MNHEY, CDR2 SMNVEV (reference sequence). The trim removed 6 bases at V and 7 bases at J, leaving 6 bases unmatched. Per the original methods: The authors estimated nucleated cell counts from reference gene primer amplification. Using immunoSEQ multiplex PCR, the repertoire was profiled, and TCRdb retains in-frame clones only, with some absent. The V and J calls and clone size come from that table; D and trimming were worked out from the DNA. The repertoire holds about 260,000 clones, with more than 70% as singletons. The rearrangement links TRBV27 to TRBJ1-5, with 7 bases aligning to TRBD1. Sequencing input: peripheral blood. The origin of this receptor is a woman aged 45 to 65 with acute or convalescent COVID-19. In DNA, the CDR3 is TGTGCCAGCAGCCGGGCAGGGGGGCAGCCCCAGCATTTT. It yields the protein CASSRAGGQPQHF.